This TCR beta chain was obtained from a study of blood T cell repertoires in COVID-19. The wider study: The analysed material was cDNA or gDNA that came from T cells, B-cell-depleted T cells, or PBMCs.

Original processing methods: Amplifying reference gene primers gave estimates of nucleated cell counts. The table came from immunoSEQ multiplex PCR; TCRdb's copy has only in-frame clones and leaves some out. V and J calls plus clone size are reproduced from that table; the DNA served to infer D and trimming. The repertoire has around 100,000 clones, about 85% of them found once; the top ten carry approximately 1.3%. Germline CDR1 and CDR2: SGHNT and YENEEA. With V trimmed by 5 bases and J by 3 bases, 7 bases remained unmatched. The CDR3 extends over 15 amino acids. The chain uses TRBV11-3 and TRBJ2-1; 7 nucleotides align to TRBD2. Sequencing was performed on peripheral blood. The TCR comes from a man in his forties or fifties with acute or convalescent COVID-19. The CDR3 bases are TGTGCCAGCAGCGAGATGGCGGGAGACTACAATGAGCAGTTCTTC. Amino acids: CASSEMAGDYNEQFF.